This T cell receptor (beta chain) originates from a study of blood T cell repertoires in COVID-19. With 5 bases clipped from V and 3 bases from J, the junction kept 5 bases outside the gene matches. There are 14 residues in the CDR3. Germline CDR1 is LNHDA and CDR2 is SQIVND (reference sequence). Generated by immunoSEQ multiplex PCR, the TCRdb table keeps only in-frame clones and is missing some. The sample lists about 200,000 clones; 65% to 90% were seen once. The clonotype originates from a woman aged 65 to 85 with COVID-19, enrolled during active disease. The V and J genes are TRBV19 and TRBJ1-1, with 8 bases aligning to TRBD1. Sequenced sample: peripheral blood. CDR3 in amino acids: CASSLDRGDTEAFF. CDR3 nucleotides: TGTGCCAGTAGTCTCGACAGGGGCGACACTGAAGCTTTCTTT.